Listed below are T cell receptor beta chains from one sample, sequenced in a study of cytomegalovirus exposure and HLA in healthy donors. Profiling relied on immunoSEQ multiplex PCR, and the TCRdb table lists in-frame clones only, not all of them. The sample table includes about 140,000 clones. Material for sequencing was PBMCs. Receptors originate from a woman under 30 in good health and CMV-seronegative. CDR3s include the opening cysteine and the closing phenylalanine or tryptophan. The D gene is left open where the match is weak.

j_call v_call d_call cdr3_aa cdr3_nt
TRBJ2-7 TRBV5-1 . CASSLGLNVGLSYEQYF TGCGCCAGCAGCTTGGGGTTAAATGTAGGACTTAGCTACGAGCAGTACTTC
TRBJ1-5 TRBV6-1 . CASGAEGNQPQHF TGTGCCAGCGGAGCCGAGGGCAATCAGCCCCAGCATTTT
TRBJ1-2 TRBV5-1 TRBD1 CASSPDREEGYTF TGCGCCAGCAGTCCGGACAGGGAGGAAGGCTACACCTTC
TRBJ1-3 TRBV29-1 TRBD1 CSVVSWTGSGNTIYF TGCAGCGTCGTCTCATGGACAGGGAGCGGAAACACCATATATTTT
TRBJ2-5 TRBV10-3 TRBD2 CAISTGTSGQETQYF TGTGCCATCAGTACCGGGACTAGCGGCCAAGAGACCCAGTACTTC
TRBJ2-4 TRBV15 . CATAPRARAKNIQYF TGTGCCACCGCCCCCAGGGCGCGAGCCAAAAACATTCAGTACTTC
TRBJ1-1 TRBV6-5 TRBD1 CASSYPRTGGTAFF TGTGCCAGCAGTTACCCACGGACAGGGGGGACGGCTTTCTTT
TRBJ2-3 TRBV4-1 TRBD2 CASSRGLAGAVATDTQYF TGCGCCAGCAGCAGAGGACTAGCGGGAGCCGTAGCCACTGATACGCAGTATTTT
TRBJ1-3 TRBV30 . CAWSRVSGNTIYF TGTGCCTGGAGTAGAGTTTCAGGAAACACCATATATTTT
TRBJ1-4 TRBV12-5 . CASAVGDATNEKLFF TGTGCTAGTGCCGTCGGAGATGCAACTAATGAAAAACTGTTTTTT
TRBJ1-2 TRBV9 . CASSPEGGTNYGYTF TGTGCCAGCAGCCCCGAAGGGGGAACTAACTATGGCTACACCTTC
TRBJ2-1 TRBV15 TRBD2 CATSPRTSLDEQFF TGTGCCACCAGCCCTCGGACTAGCCTCGATGAGCAGTTCTTC
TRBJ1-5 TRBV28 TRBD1 CASSLFRDSFNQPQHF TGTGCCAGCAGTTTATTTAGGGACAGCTTCAATCAGCCCCAGCATTTT
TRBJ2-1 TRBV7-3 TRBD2 CASSSPRTSGGGLFF TGTGCCAGCAGCTCCCCGCGGACTAGCGGGGGGGGCCTGTTCTTC
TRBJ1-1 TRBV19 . CASSLTIMALMNTEAFF TGTGCCAGTAGTTTGACTATTATGGCTCTGATGAACACTGAAGCTTTCTTT
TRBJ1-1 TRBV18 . CASSPPGQSQAFF TGTGCCAGCTCACCACCAGGACAGAGTCAAGCTTTCTTT
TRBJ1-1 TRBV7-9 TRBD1 CASSDRGPIGAFF TGTGCCAGCAGCGACAGGGGTCCAATCGGTGCTTTCTTT
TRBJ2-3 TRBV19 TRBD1 CASSISGTGTDTQYF TGTGCCAGTAGTATAAGTGGGACAGGGACAGATACGCAGTATTTT
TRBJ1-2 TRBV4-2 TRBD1 CASSQKGQGVGYTF TGTGCCAGCAGCCAAAAGGGACAGGGGGTTGGCTACACCTTC
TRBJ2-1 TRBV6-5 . CASSYAGSSYNEQFF TGTGCCAGCAGTTACGCGGGCTCCTCCTACAATGAGCAGTTCTTC
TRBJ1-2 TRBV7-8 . CASSLGQYGYTF TGTGCCAGCAGCTTAGGACAGTATGGCTACACCTTC
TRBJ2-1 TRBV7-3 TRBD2 CASSPSGGVYNEQFF TGTGCCAGCAGCCCCTCGGGGGGAGTCTACAATGAGCAGTTCTTC
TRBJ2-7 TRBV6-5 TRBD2 CASSLAGGPEYEQYF TGTGCCAGCAGTTTAGCGGGAGGGCCTGAGTACGAGCAGTACTTC
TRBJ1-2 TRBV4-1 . CASSQPGGGSYGYTF TGCGCCAGCAGCCAACCCGGGGGCGGGAGCTATGGCTACACCTTC
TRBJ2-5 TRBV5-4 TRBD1 CASRNGTANHRGQTQYF TGTGCCAGCCGTAATGGGACAGCTAATCATCGTGGACAGACCCAGTACTTC
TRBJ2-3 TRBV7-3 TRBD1 CASSLTGGNTDTQYF TGTGCCAGCAGCTTGACAGGGGGTAACACAGATACGCAGTATTTT
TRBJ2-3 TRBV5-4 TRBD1 CASSLTGGGTDTQYF TGTGCCAGCAGCCTTACAGGGGGAGGTACAGATACGCAGTATTTT
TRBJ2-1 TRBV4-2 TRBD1 CASSRGTGVNNEQFF TGTGCCAGCAGCCGAGGGACAGGCGTGAACAATGAGCAGTTCTTC
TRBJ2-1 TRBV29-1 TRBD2 CSVYSEAGLHNEQFF TGCAGCGTTTATTCAGAAGCGGGACTACACAATGAGCAGTTCTTC
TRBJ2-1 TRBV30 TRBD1 CAWSVRGPYPFF TGTGCCTGGAGTGTAAGGGGGCCATACCCGTTCTTC
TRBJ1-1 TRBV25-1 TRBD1 CASSVGQVDAFF TGTGCCAGCAGTGTCGGACAGGTGGACGCTTTCTTT
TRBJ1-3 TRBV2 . CASSEVRVPGNTIYF TGTGCCAGCAGTGAAGTTCGAGTACCTGGAAACACCATATATTTT
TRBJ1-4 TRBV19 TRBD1 CASRPLRDFRGLSNEKLFF TGTGCCAGTAGGCCCCTCCGGGATTTCAGGGGGTTGTCTAATGAAAAACTGTTTTTT
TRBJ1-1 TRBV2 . CASSEVERVGQGNTEAFF TGTGCCAGCAGTGAAGTCGAGCGAGTTGGGCAGGGTAACACTGAAGCTTTCTTT
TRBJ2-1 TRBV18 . CASSPLRASLSDEQFF TGTGCCAGCTCACCCTTGCGGGCTAGTTTGTCCGATGAGCAGTTCTTC
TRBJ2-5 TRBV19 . CASSISGFQETQYF TGTGCCAGTAGTATATCAGGGTTTCAAGAGACCCAGTACTTC
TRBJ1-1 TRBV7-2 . CASSLLFSSQAFF TGTGCCAGCAGCTTACTCTTCTCCAGTCAAGCTTTCTTT
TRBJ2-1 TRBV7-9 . CASSPDAGREQFF TGTGCCAGCAGCCCAGATGCGGGACGTGAGCAGTTCTTC
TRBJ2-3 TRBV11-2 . CASSLASPTDTQYF TGTGCCAGCAGCTTGGCCAGTCCCACAGATACGCAGTATTTT
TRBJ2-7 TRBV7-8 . CASSLGGLRYEQYF TGTGCCAGCAGCTTAGGGGGCCTCCGCTACGAGCAGTACTTC
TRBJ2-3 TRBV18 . CASSLGLSTDTQYF TGTGCCAGCTCACTAGGACTCAGCACAGATACGCAGTATTTT
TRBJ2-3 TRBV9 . CASSVGSGSGDTQYF TGTGCCAGCAGCGTAGGGTCTGGGTCGGGAGATACGCAGTATTTT
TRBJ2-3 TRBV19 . CASSAPQGVGTDTQYF TGTGCCAGTAGTGCCCCACAGGGTGTGGGCACAGATACGCAGTATTTT
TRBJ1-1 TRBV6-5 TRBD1 CASSYGQGANTEAFF TGTGCCAGCAGTTATGGGCAGGGGGCGAACACTGAAGCTTTCTTT